This T cell receptor (beta chain) was found in a study of cytomegalovirus exposure and HLA in healthy donors. Findings and caveats of the study: The majority of CMV-associated TCR beta chains were reported as apparently HLA-restricted in a later analysis. In a later analysis, donors in an Asian-associated ancestry cluster reportedly had fewer N-insertions in productive TCRs than the cohort mean.

Healthy bone marrow donors formed the donor group. The PCR employed 60 Vbeta primers together with 13 Jbeta primers. As processed by the authors: About 10 million shared chains were among the roughly 80 million unique TCR beta chains that a later analysis counted. Produced via immunoSEQ multiplex PCR; TCRdb's table is partial and in-frame only. V, J and clone size are taken as reported in that table, and D and trimming were inferred from the DNA itself. The sample holds about 140,000 clones; roughly 80% are singletons and the top ten take around 4.3%. There are 18 residues in the CDR3. Germline V gene data show CDR1 as MNHEY and CDR2 as SMNVEV (reference sequence). With 6 bases clipped from V and 4 bases from J, the junction kept 16 bases outside the gene matches. Note on this clone: What it binds is unknown.

The receptor comes from a middle-aged man in good health and CMV-seropositive. Sample: PBMCs. The chain recombines TRBV27 with TRBJ2-3; 10 bases align to TRBD2. The CDR3 region has the DNA TGTGCCAGCAGCCCAGACCCACTAGCGGGAAGATTGGCAGATACGCAGTATTTT. Translating gives CASSPDPLAGRLADTQYF.